These 25 T cell receptor beta chains came from one sample sequenced in a study of molecular identifiers for immune sequencing clone quantification. TCRdb re-analysed the PCR reads in MiXCR, keeping a single row per CDR3 protein. Found here are approximately 630,000 distinct CDR3 sequences, 25% of them singletons; the top ten hold about 0.84%. Sequencing was done on a sample of naive CD8+ T cells from blood, with Jurkat cell RNA spiked in. The subset: FACS-sorted CD8+CD4-CCR7+CD45RA+ naive T cells. The receptors come from a human donor in good health. Some libraries in this study had Jurkat cell RNA spiked in.

This clonotype occurred many times. The chain has TRBV7-9 and TRBJ2-5; 9 bases fit TRBD1. Looked up from germline, CDR1 is SEHNR and CDR2 is FQNEAQ (reference sequence). There are 14 residues in the CDR3. V lost 5 bases and J lost 5; bases outside the gene matches: 6. As DNA, the CDR3 is TGTGCCAGCAGCCCCGTCGGGACAGGGGAGACCCAGTACTTC. The encoded protein is CASSPVGTGETQYF.

As to this clonotype: A much larger clone sits a single nucleotide away, making a read error possible. This sequence joins TRBV3-1 and TRBJ1-1; D is ambiguous. Germline loops: CDR1 LGHDT, CDR2 YNNKEL (reference sequence). The ends were cut back, 1 base at V and 7 bases at J, with 16 bases in the middle. CDR3 size: 15 residues. The CDR3 is CASSQGIFNGLEAFF. The CDR3 nucleotides are TGTGCCAGCAGCCAAGGTATCTTCAACGGGCTTGAAGCTTTCTTT. Supplemented by reference TRBV3-1 and TRBJ1-1, the full variable domain reads DTAVSQTPKYLVTQMGNDKSIKCEQNLGHDTMYWYKQDSKKFLKIMFSYNNKELIINETVPNRFSPKSPDKAHLNLHINSLELGDSAVYFCASSQGIFNGLEAFFGQGTRLTVV.

The rearrangement joins TRBV4-3 to TRBJ1-4, with D maybe TRBD1 (6 bases). Looked up from germline, CDR1 is LGHNA and CDR2 is YSLEER. The CDR3 consists of 14 residues. The ends were cut back, 1 base at V and 3 bases at J, with 6 bases in the middle. CDR3 in amino acids: CASSQGTANEKLFF. The DNA for the CDR3 is TGCGCCAGCAGCCAAGGGACAGCTAATGAAAAACTGTTTTTT.

The chain employs TRBV5-1 and TRBJ2-1; D not certain. V lost 5 bases and J lost 4, with 13 bases in between. The CDR3 has 14 amino acids. The germline V gene has CDR1 SGHRS and CDR2 YFSETQ. CDR3 DNA sequence: TGCGCCAGCAGGGACGGGCGTACGTACAATGAGCAGTTCTTC. Its protein is CASRDGRTYNEQFF.

The chain is built from TRBV11-2 and TRBJ2-2; D is ambiguous. The CDR3 spans 17 residues. Germline-derived CDR1 and CDR2 are SGHAT and FQNNGV. V lost 2 bases and J 6 bases, leaving 19 bases between the germline ends. CDR3: CASSLKVVVVGSGELFF. The CDR3 bases are TGTGCCAGCAGCTTAAAGGTCGTGGTAGTAGGTTCCGGGGAGCTGTTTTTT.

The chain has TRBV7-3 and TRBJ2-1; 11 positions match TRBD1. The CDR3 runs 14 residues. Trimming at V came to 5 bases and at J to 9 bases, leaving 6 bases not matched to a gene. The germline V gene has CDR1 SGHTA and CDR2 FQGTGA. CDR3 protein: CASSLGTGGSEQFF. Written as DNA, the CDR3 is TGTGCCAGCAGCCTCGGGACAGGGGGATCTGAGCAGTTCTTC.

This clonotype was observed many times. The chain combines TRBV20-1 with TRBJ2-3, with a tentative D call TRBD2 (6 bases). Germline-derived CDR1 and CDR2 are DFQATT and SNEGSKA (reference sequence). The length of the CDR3 is 15 residues. V shed 2 bases and J shed 2 bases, with 14 bases lying between them. CDR3 sequence (DNA): TGCAGTGCTAGAACGGGAGAGGGAGACACAGATACGCAGTATTTT. It yields the protein CSARTGEGDTDTQYF.

This clonotype was observed at least ten times. The rearrangement joins TRBV27 to TRBJ2-7; 9 bases match TRBD1. CDR3 length: 14 amino acids. Germline lookup yields CDR1 MNHEY and CDR2 SMNVEV (reference sequence). Trimming at V came to 6 bases and at J to 4 bases, leaving 7 bases not matched to a gene. The CDR3, as DNA: TGTGCCAGCAGCCTACGACAGGGGGGGTACGAGCAGTACTTC. This encodes CASSLRQGGYEQYF.

This clonotype was observed at least ten times. This chain connects TRBV12-3 or TRBV12-4 to TRBJ2-7, with D possibly matching TRBD2 (6 bases). This CDR3 has 14 residues. V lost 3 bases and J lost 2, with 11 bases in between. The CDR3 protein is CASSFWVAAYEQYF. CDR3 DNA sequence: TGTGCCAGCAGTTTTTGGGTAGCGGCCTACGAGCAGTACTTC.

This clonotype was found a few times. The CDR3 sequence: CASSLAPRVAGEETQYF. The CDR3 DNA is TGTGCCAGCAGCTTAGCTCCTAGGGTAGCGGGGGAAGAGACCCAGTACTTC. V and J are TRBV7-2 and TRBJ2-5; 9 bases are a match to TRBD2. Germline V CDR1 and CDR2: SGHTA, FQGNSA. Trimming cost V 0 bases and J 3 bases; bases outside gene matches: 8. The CDR3 runs to 17 residues.

CDR3 in amino acids: CASSQDRGDYGSYEQYF. The CDR3 DNA reads as TGCGCCAGCAGCCAAGATCGCGGCGACTATGGCTCCTACGAGCAGTACTTC. V usage is TRBV4-3 and J usage is TRBJ2-7, with D tentatively TRBD2 (5 bases). The CDR3 spans 17 residues. Germline CDR1 LGHNA, CDR2 YSLEER. V lost 0 bases and J lost 0, with 15 bases in between.

Comments on this clonotype: A single base separates this from a much larger clone, so it may be a read error. The V call is TRBV27, the J call TRBJ1-1; 8 nucleotides match TRBD1. The CDR3 consists of 16 residues. Germline V lookup: CDR1 MNHEY, CDR2 SMNVEV (reference sequence). For the CDR3, the DNA is TGTGCCAGCAGGCCAGACAGGGGTTTGGTTGACACTGCAGCTTTCTTT. It codes for CASRPDRGLVDTAAFF.

This clonotype was recorded a few times. The chain combines TRBV20-1 with TRBJ2-3; D possibly corresponds to TRBD1 (6 bases). Germline CDR1 and CDR2: DFQATT and SNEGSKA (reference sequence). CDR3 size: 15 residues. Trimming cost V 2 bases and J 2 bases, with 14 bases left between them. For the CDR3, the DNA is TGCAGTGCTAGATTCAGGGGAGCGTACACAGATACGCAGTATTTT. This sequence encodes CSARFRGAYTDTQYF.

This clonotype was seen a few times. The chain links TRBV6-5 to TRBJ1-6; 7 bases are a match to TRBD1. Trimming took 0 bases from V and 4 from J; bases not matched to a gene: 3. CDR3 size: 16 residues. Germline loops: CDR1 MNHEY, CDR2 SVGAGI. The CDR3 here is CASSYSSGQYNSPLHF. DNA of the CDR3: TGTGCCAGCAGTTACTCCTCGGGACAGTATAATTCACCCCTCCACTTT.

Only one count was recorded for this clonotype. The genes are TRBV20-1 and TRBJ2-7, with 8 bases lining up with TRBD1. The CDR3 is 15 residues long. CDR1 and CDR2 from the germline V gene are DFQATT and SNEGSKA (reference sequence). Germline trimming cut 4 bases from V and 4 bases from J; bases unmatched to any gene: 12. The CDR3 bases are TGCAGTGCTACCGGGACGGGACAGGATGTTTACGAGCAGTACTTC. Its protein is CSATGTGQDVYEQYF.

This clonotype was seen at least ten times. This chain uses TRBV13 with TRBJ1-1; weak D call: TRBD1 (6 bases). Germline V lookup: CDR1 PRHDT, CDR2 FYEKMQ (reference sequence). The V end lost 1 base, the J end lost 2 bases, and 14 bases lay between the germline ends. The CDR3 consists of 16 residues. Here the CDR3 reads CASSLETGSYNTEAFF. The CDR3 DNA reads as TGTGCCAGCAGCTTAGAAACAGGGTCGTATAACACTGAAGCTTTCTTT.

The chain employs TRBV6-5 and TRBJ2-3; 9 nucleotides align to TRBD1. After removal of 6 bases from V and 3 bases from J, the junction contained 7 bases not matched to a gene. The CDR3 is 15 amino acids. CDR1 is MNHEY, CDR2 SVGAGI, per germline. Here the CDR3 DNA reads TGTGCCAGCAGAGCCAGGGACAGGGTAACAGATACGCAGTATTTT. Amino acid sequence: CASRARDRVTDTQYF.

This clonotype was detected ten times or more. CDR3 sequence (DNA): TGTGCCAGCAGTCCGCCGACAGGGGCTAAAAACATTCAGTACTTC. It translates to CASSPPTGAKNIQYF. V is TRBV12-3 or TRBV12-4 and J is TRBJ2-4, with 8 nucleotides matching TRBD1. The junction had 7 bases not matched to a gene; V was cut back by 5 bases and J by 4 bases. The CDR3 totals 15 residues.

Many counts were recorded for this clonotype. This sequence joins TRBV3-1 and TRBJ2-3; D might be TRBD1 (6 bases). Germline loops: CDR1 LGHDT, CDR2 YNNKEL (reference sequence). Between the trimmed V and J ends, which lost 0 bases and 2 bases, there was a span of 12 bases. The CDR3 extends over 16 amino acids. The CDR3 protein is CASSQEDSQYTDTQYF. CDR3 nucleotide sequence: TGTGCCAGCAGCCAAGAGGACAGCCAGTACACAGATACGCAGTATTTT.

To note about this clonotype: A much larger clone is a single base away; this may be a read error. The V call is TRBV6-2 or TRBV6-3, the J call TRBJ1-1, with D possibly matching TRBD1 (5 bases). Trimming took off 7 bases at V and 3 bases at J, with 18 bases between the two ends. The CDR3 length is 15 residues. Germline values: CDR1 MNHEY, CDR2 SVGEGT. This chain's CDR3 is CASTYFGAQDTEAFF. CDR3 bases: TGTGCCAGCACTTATTTTGGGGCCCAGGACACTGAAGCTTTCTTT.

This clonotype has a handful of counts. The V gene is TRBV9, the J gene TRBJ2-7, with no clear D. Trimming pared 4 bases from V and 2 bases from J, leaving 13 bases between. Germline V gene lookup returns CDR1 SGDLS and CDR2 YYNGEE. This CDR3 comprises 14 residues. In DNA form, the CDR3 reads TGTGCCAGCAGCCCAACCCAAGGGCCCTACGAGCAGTACTTC. As protein: CASSPTQGPYEQYF.

Turning to this clonotype: This CDR3 is missing its conserved last phenylalanine or tryptophan, likely due to a read error. CDR3 in amino acids: CASSGSGTDYYEQYL. In DNA form, the CDR3 reads TGTGCCAGCAGTGGCTCCGGGACGGACTACTACGAGCAGTACCTC. V gene TRBV6-6 combines with J gene TRBJ2-7; a possible D gene is TRBD2 (6 bases). The V end lost 5 bases, the J end lost 3 bases, and 17 bases lay between the germline ends. In germline, CDR1 is MNHNY, CDR2 SVGAGI (reference sequence). The CDR3 is 15 residues long.

Comments on this clonotype: This may be a read error, as it is one base from a much larger clone. The rearrangement uses TRBV27 and TRBJ2-2; D is undetermined. Germline CDR1 is MNHEY and CDR2 is SMNVEV (reference sequence). This CDR3 spans 11 amino acids. V lost 9 bases and J lost 6, with 8 bases in between. The CDR3, as DNA: TGTGCCAGTATGGACGCCGGGGAGCTGTTTTTT. This sequence encodes CASMDAGELFF.

The V and J genes are TRBV7-2 and TRBJ2-6, with a weak D call TRBD2 (5 bases). Germline loops: CDR1 SGHTA, CDR2 FQGNSA. This CDR3 comprises 16 residues. Trimming left V 0 bases short and J 1 base short, with 7 bases between. The CDR3 nucleotides read TGTGCCAGCAGCTTAGCGAGAGGGTCTGGGGCCAACGTCCTGACTTTC. Translating it yields CASSLARGSGANVLTF.

This chain connects TRBV29-1 to TRBJ2-7; D gene unclear. The germline V gene encodes CDR1 SQVTM and CDR2 ANQGSEA. This CDR3 has 14 residues. V shed 5 bases and J shed 0 bases, with 14 bases lying between them. As DNA, the CDR3 is TGCAGCGTTTATCTTAGAACAAACTCCTACGAGCAGTACTTC. It encodes CSVYLRTNSYEQYF.